This T cell receptor beta chain was captured in a study of response to subunit inactivated influenza vaccine. Comment on this clonotype: The antigen remains undetermined.

MiXCR was run by TCRdb on the RT-PCR reads, yielding one entry per CDR3 protein. The repertoire holds over 650,000 distinct CDR3 sequences, around 20% seen once, with 11% in the top ten. The study, taken as a whole, reports: Researchers suggested that each seasonal influenza vaccination recruits few new T cells.

J was trimmed by 3 bases and V by 1 base; bases with no gene match: 5. Looked up from germline, CDR1 is MNHNS and CDR2 is SASEGT. The CDR3 spans 15 residues. Material: PBMCs from blood, obtained roughly 5 days after vaccination. This clonotype was obtained from a man in his fifties who received an inactivated influenza vaccine. The chain has TRBV6-1 and TRBJ2-7; 8 bases map to TRBD1. CDR3 residues: CASSEETGAHYEQYF. For the CDR3, the DNA is TGTGCCAGCAGTGAAGAGACAGGGGCCCACTACGAGCAGTACTTC.